Listed here are 27 T cell receptor beta chains from one sample, sequenced in a study of blood T cell repertoires in COVID-19. Using immunoSEQ multiplex PCR, the repertoire was profiled, and TCRdb retains in-frame clones only, with some absent. The sample comprises about 410,000 clones, about 92% of which are singletons, and more than 0.55% rests with the top ten. The sequenced sample was PBMCs or T cells enriched from blood (not recorded which). The source of these receptors is a man aged 18 to 29 who had recovered from COVID-19.

The chain uses TRBV28 and TRBJ1-6; D may be TRBD1 (6 bases). The CDR3 spans 19 residues. The germline V gene encodes CDR1 MDHEN and CDR2 SYDVKM. Trimming took 8 bases from V and 0 from J, leaving 23 bases between them. CDR3: CASGKLSTGLGSYNSPLHF. In DNA, the CDR3 is TGTGCCAGCGGCAAGCTAAGTACAGGGTTAGGCTCCTATAATTCACCCCTCCACTTT. The full variable domain, rest sourced from reference TRBV28 and TRBJ1-6, is DVKVTQSSRYLVKRTGEKVFLECVQDMDHENMFWYRQDPGLGLRLIYFSYDVKMKEKGDIPEGYSVSREKKERFSLILESASTNQTSMYLCASGKLSTGLGSYNSPLHFGNGTRLTVT.

The V and J genes are TRBV28 and TRBJ1-1; D is perhaps TRBD1 (6 bases). The V end lost 4 bases, the J end lost 3 bases, and 12 bases lay between the germline ends. CDR1 and CDR2 (germline): MDHEN, SYDVKM. The CDR3 loop spans 14 amino acids. The CDR3 DNA reads as TGTGCCAGCAGTTCGGGGGGCTGGGACACTGAAGCTTTCTTT. Protein product: CASSSGGWDTEAFF.

The chain couples TRBV30 to TRBJ2-1; D gene ambiguous. Between the trimmed V and J ends, which lost 2 bases and 7 bases, there was a span of 21 bases. The CDR3 extends over 16 amino acids. Germline lookup yields CDR1 GTSNPN and CDR2 SVGIG (reference sequence). The CDR3 DNA reads as TGTGCCTGGAGTCCCGGATGGGCTACCCCCTCAAATGAGCAGTTCTTC. Its protein is CAWSPGWATPSNEQFF.

The V gene is TRBV7-8, the J gene TRBJ2-6; D unresolved. Germline V gene lookup returns CDR1 SGHVS and CDR2 FQNEAQ. Trimming cost V 4 bases and J 0 bases, with 10 bases left between them. CDR3 length: 16 residues. Here the CDR3 DNA reads TGTGCCAGCAGCTCCCGAGGTGACTCTGGGGCCAACGTCCTGACTTTC. Encoded protein: CASSSRGDSGANVLTF.

CDR3 nucleotide sequence: TGTGCCAGCAGTCCCGCGGGATCACCCCTCCACTTT. It encodes CASSPAGSPLHF. The J gene is TRBJ1-6, the V gene TRBV12-3 or TRBV12-4; D not certain. V was cut by 5 bases and J by 10 bases, with 9 bases left in between. The CDR3 is made up of 12 amino acids.

The chain links TRBV24-1 to TRBJ1-5; D uncertain. The CDR3 covers 14 residues. Germline assignment: CDR1 KGHDR and CDR2 SFDVKD. The V end was cut by 3 bases, the J end by 2 bases, with 7 bases between. CDR3 coding DNA: TGTGCCACCAGTGATAGCGGGGGCAATCAGCCCCAGCATTTT. Translating gives CATSDSGGNQPQHF.

The rearrangement links TRBV19 to TRBJ1-2; 7 bases agree with TRBD1. V dropped 8 bases and J dropped 4; count of bases not matched to a gene: 10. The CDR3 extends over 14 amino acids. Germline CDR1 LNHDA, CDR2 SQIVND (reference sequence). CDR3 sequence (DNA): TGTGCCAGTTGTGCCGACCGGGACAGCTATGGCTACACCTTC. It specifies CASCADRDSYGYTF.

The chain combines TRBV19 with TRBJ1-1; D remains unclear. Germline CDR1 reads LNHDA; CDR2 reads SQIVND (reference sequence). This CDR3 spans 15 amino acids. Trimming removed 3 bases from V and 1 base from J, with 12 bases in between. CDR3: CASSIGVSQNTEAFF. CDR3 bases: TGTGCCAGTAGTATCGGGGTCAGCCAGAACACTGAAGCTTTCTTT.

The rearrangement joins TRBV5-1 to TRBJ1-2, with 7 bases fitting TRBD1. After removal of 4 bases from V and 2 bases from J, the junction contained 5 bases not matched to a gene. CDR1 is SGHRS, CDR2 YFSETQ, per germline. The CDR3 is 14 amino acids. This CDR3 is CASSLGQPNYGYTF. As DNA, the CDR3 is TGCGCCAGCAGCCTGGGACAGCCGAACTATGGCTACACCTTC.

V usage is TRBV2 and J usage is TRBJ2-1, with 8 bases matching TRBD1. Looked up from germline, CDR1 is SNHLY and CDR2 is FYNNEI. This CDR3 region has 14 residues. Trimming cost V 7 bases and J 6 bases; bases outside gene matches: 8. In nucleotides, the CDR3 is TGTGCCAGCACGCGCCAGGGGGCCTCCAATGAGCAGTTCTTC. Translating gives CASTRQGASNEQFF.

The rearrangement uses TRBV19 and TRBJ2-1, with D possibly being TRBD2 (5 bases). Germline V gene data show CDR1 as LNHDA and CDR2 as SQIVND (reference sequence). V lost 1 base, J lost 0 bases, and 10 bases lay in between. The CDR3 runs 16 residues. CDR3 sequence reads: CASSIAGIHSYNEQFF. The CDR3 nucleotides are TGTGCCAGTAGTATAGCCGGGATCCACTCCTACAATGAGCAGTTCTTC.

This chain connects TRBV29-1 to TRBJ2-7, with TRBD1 identical over 8 bases. Unmatched junction bases numbered 5, after V lost 4 bases and J lost 3 bases. CDR3 length: 13 residues. Germline V gene lookup returns CDR1 SQVTM and CDR2 ANQGSEA. CDR3 DNA: TGCAGCGTTGTGACAGGGGACCACTACGAGCAGTACTTC. This sequence encodes CSVVTGDHYEQYF.

This clone has just one count. The rearrangement joins TRBV10-3 to TRBJ1-1; 8 bases are shared with TRBD1. The CDR3 totals 14 residues. Trimming removed 3 bases from V and 5 bases from J; junction bases left unmatched: 5. CDR1 and CDR2 from the germline V gene are ENHRY and SYGVKD. The CDR3 loop reads CAISEGQGVTEAFF. DNA for the CDR3: TGTGCCATCAGTGAAGGACAGGGAGTTACTGAAGCTTTCTTT.

The count of this clone is one. The CDR3 protein is CASSQFRGRGNEQYF. CDR3 coding DNA: TGTGCCAGCAGCCAATTCCGAGGCAGGGGAAACGAGCAGTACTTC. The chain has TRBV3-1 (or the pseudogene TRBV3-2) and TRBJ2-7; D might be TRBD1 (6 bases). The V gene's germline CDR1 is LGHDT and CDR2 YNNKEL (reference sequence). CDR3 length: 15 residues. The V and J ends lost 2 bases and 5 bases respectively, with 16 bases between them.

This clone occurred a few times. The V call is TRBV30, the J call TRBJ1-1; weak D call: TRBD1 (6 bases). V lost 5 bases and J lost 10, with 23 bases in between. CDR1 is GTSNPN, CDR2 SVGIG, per germline (reference sequence). The CDR3 spans 14 residues. The CDR3 spells CAWGRGAGVVSAFF. As DNA, the CDR3 is TGTGCCTGGGGCCGGGGGGCTGGGGTGGTATCAGCTTTCTTT.

On this clone itself: This specimen includes other DNA sequences encoding the same CDR3. The gene calls are TRBV19 and TRBJ1-1; D remains ambiguous. CDR1 is LNHDA and CDR2 is SQIVND in the germline V gene (reference sequence). The CDR3 consists of 12 residues. V gave up 9 bases and J gave up 2 bases, with 10 bases separating them. The DNA for the CDR3 is TGTGCCAGCAGGACGGGAAACACTGAAGCTTTCTTT. This gives the protein CASRTGNTEAFF.

This clone has only a few counts. The J gene is TRBJ1-1, the V gene TRBV12-3 or TRBV12-4, with D perhaps TRBD1 (5 bases). The CDR3 consists of 13 residues. V dropped 3 bases and J dropped 4 bases, with 9 bases sitting between them. The CDR3, as DNA: TGTGCCAGCAGTTTCCAGGGTATCACTGAAGCTTTCTTT. Protein product: CASSFQGITEAFF.

This clone appeared a single time. The rearrangement links TRBV6-1 to TRBJ1-3; no definite D call. CDR1 is MNHNS and CDR2 is SASEGT in the germline V gene. V lost 2 bases, J lost 0 bases, and 8 bases lay in between. There are 15 residues in the CDR3. In DNA, the CDR3 is TGTGCCAGCAGTGAAATCGGGAGCTCTGGAAACACCATATATTTT. Translation gives CASSEIGSSGNTIYF.

The J gene is TRBJ1-1, the V gene TRBV5-5; TRBD1 agrees at 7 bases. The CDR3 loop spans 16 amino acids. V dropped 4 bases and J dropped 0; count of bases not matched to a gene: 9. CDR1 is SGHKS, CDR2 YYEKEE, per germline (reference sequence). CDR3 sequence reads: CASSVTGIGMNTEAFF. The CDR3 region has the DNA TGTGCCAGCAGCGTGACAGGGATCGGGATGAACACTGAAGCTTTCTTT.

This chain connects TRBV18 to TRBJ1-5, with a weak D call TRBD1 (5 bases). V was cut by 2 bases and J by 2 bases, with 13 bases left in between. CDR1 is KGHSH, CDR2 LQKENI, per germline. The CDR3 runs 16 residues. The chain's CDR3 is CASSPETGGGNQPQHF. CDR3 bases: TGTGCCAGCTCACCAGAAACAGGTGGAGGCAATCAGCCCCAGCATTTT.

The chain joins TRBV9 to TRBJ2-7, with a weak D call TRBD1 (6 bases). CDR1 and CDR2 (germline): SGDLS, YYNGEE. There are 12 residues in the CDR3. Trimming took 4 bases from V and 6 from J, leaving 11 bases between them. The CDR3 nucleotides are TGTGCCAGCAGCAGCGGACAGTCCGAGCAGTACTTC. Translating gives CASSSGQSEQYF.

The chain combines TRBV10-3 with TRBJ1-1; D is possibly TRBD1 (5 bases). Germline V lookup: CDR1 ENHRY, CDR2 SYGVKD. The V gene lost 4 bases and the J gene lost 11 bases, with 14 bases spanning the gap. The CDR3 consists of 12 residues. Written as DNA, the CDR3 is TGTGCCATCAGTGCGGTTGGGACTTATGCTTTCTTT. It encodes CAISAVGTYAFF.

The rearrangement uses TRBV28 and TRBJ1-2, with a weak D call TRBD1 (5 bases). The CDR3 is 14 residues long. V was cut by 8 bases and J by 7 bases, with 20 bases left in between. Germline-derived CDR1 and CDR2 are MDHEN and SYDVKM. CDR3 DNA sequence: TGTGCCAGCTCAACCTACGGCAGGGTCGGTGGCTACACCTTC. This encodes CASSTYGRVGGYTF.

The chain joins TRBV6-5 to TRBJ1-1; perhaps TRBD1 as D (5 bases). The germline V gene encodes CDR1 MNHEY and CDR2 SVGAGI. Deletions cut 0 bases from V and 4 bases from J, with 6 bases between. The CDR3 extends over 13 amino acids. CDR3 protein: CASSYSDSTEAFF. The CDR3 region has the DNA TGTGCCAGCAGTTACTCAGACAGCACTGAAGCTTTCTTT.

CDR3 sequence: CASSQDPMRGQSFYYGYTF. CDR3 DNA: TGCGCCAGCAGCCAAGACCCAATGCGAGGACAATCTTTCTACTATGGCTACACCTTC. The chain recombines TRBV4-1 with TRBJ1-2, with a tentative D call TRBD1 (5 bases). The V and J ends lost 0 bases and 3 bases respectively, with 23 bases between them. The germline gives CDR1 MGHRA, CDR2 YSYEKL. The CDR3 extends over 19 amino acids.

This chain connects TRBV29-1 to TRBJ1-2; TRBD1 is a possible D gene (6 bases). The V gene's germline CDR1 is SQVTM and CDR2 ANQGSEA. This CDR3 has 14 amino acids. V was clipped by 3 bases and J by 7 bases, with 18 bases between them. CDR3 sequence: CSVDIMGGQVGYTF. The CDR3 nucleotides are TGCAGCGTTGATATCATGGGGGGGCAAGTTGGCTACACCTTC. Based on the CDR3 plus reference TRBV29-1 and TRBJ1-2, the full variable domain is SAVISQKPSRDICQRGTSLTIQCQVDSQVTMMFWYRQQPGQSLTLIATANQGSEATYESGFVIDKFPISRPNLTFSTLTVSNMSPEDSSIYLCSVDIMGGQVGYTFGSGTRLTVV.

There are a few counts of this clone. V is TRBV28 and J is TRBJ1-2; 8 bases fit TRBD1. Per germline, CDR1 MDHEN and CDR2 SYDVKM. J gave up 7 bases and V 5 bases, and 9 bases lay outside the gene matches. The CDR3 extends over 14 amino acids. CDR3 protein: CASSPYSGGSGYTF. CDR3 bases: TGTGCCAGCAGTCCCTATTCAGGGGGCTCTGGCTACACCTTC.